This TCR beta chain was retrieved from a study of T cell responses to AZD1222 COVID-19 vaccine. Study details: Analysis merged second doses at about 4 or about 12 weeks. Overall study results and limits: Sampled repertoires all dated from after the peak T cell response. Females made up more of the donors, who were largely white British, and clonal diversity may have come out too low. Receipt of two AZD1222 doses was followed by a rise in Spike-specific TCR breadth and depth.

Note on this clone: Its target is unknown.

J was trimmed by 3 bases and V by 6 bases; bases with no gene match: 7. CDR3 length: 15 amino acids. Germline assignment: CDR1 SGHRS and CDR2 YFSETQ. Only in-frame clones appear in the TCRdb table, and some are missing; sequencing was by immunoSEQ multiplex PCR. The sample lists approximately 160,000 clones; approximately 89% were seen once. The TCR sequence derives from an adult in good health. Source: peripheral blood, taken on day 0 of AZD1222 vaccination. This chain links TRBV5-1 with TRBJ2-3, with 10 positions matching TRBD2. CDR3 in amino acids: CASTRGTSETDTQYF. CDR3 DNA sequence: TGCGCCAGCACTAGGGGGACTAGCGAAACAGATACGCAGTATTTT.